The next 24 T cell receptor beta chains were all read from a single sample in a study of T cell repertoires in cytomegalovirus infection (dated by TCRdb to the late 2010s). The sequencing machine was an Illumina HiSeq 1500. The public reads were reprocessed in TCRdb via fastp at Q25 and MiXCR, keeping in-frame beta chains. Rows with a matching CDR3 protein are joined into one entry that keeps the most common DNA and genes. The sample table holds some 180,000 distinct CDR3 sequences, of which approximately 19% were seen once. Jointly, the top ten make up 2.5% to 3% of the sample. Material for sequencing was PBMCs. These receptors originate from a human donor in good health (CMV status not recorded). Some clones in this sample may be carry-over from other donors' samples.

This clonotype was counted at least ten times. The rearrangement uses TRBV7-2 and TRBJ2-7; 8 bases map to TRBD1. V trimming: 1 base; J trimming: 12 bases; junction bases outside the gene matches: 14. The germline V gene has CDR1 SGHTA and CDR2 FQGNSA. This CDR3 contains 15 residues. CDR3 DNA: TGTGCCAGCAGCTTAGGGTCGGGACAGGCCCCGCAAGGGTACTTC. Translating gives CASSLGSGQAPQGYF.

The chain combines TRBV20-1 with TRBJ2-6; 8 bases are shared with TRBD1. The CDR3 consists of 16 residues. The V and J ends lost 3 bases and 4 bases, in that order; junction bases with no gene match: 8. The germline CDR1 and CDR2 sequences are DFQATT and SNEGSKA (reference sequence). Here the CDR3 DNA reads TGCAGTGCTAGGCCAGGGGGCGCAGGGGGGGCCAACGTCCTGACTTTC. Its protein product is CSARPGGAGGANVLTF.

Of note for this clonotype: A read error may account for a junction end that differs from germline. The rearrangement links TRBV7-2 to TRBJ1-3; D gene ambiguous. Germline CDR1 SGHTA, CDR2 FQGNSA. CDR3 length equals 14 residues. The chain's CDR3 is CANSLSGSGNTIYF. CDR3 bases: TGTGCCAACAGCTTATCCGGTTCTGGAAACACCATATATTTT.

This clonotype has ten or more counts. This chain uses TRBV7-2 with TRBJ1-1; no clear D. The germline CDR1 and CDR2 sequences are SGHTA and FQGNSA. This CDR3 has 13 residues. V was clipped by 5 bases and J by 5 bases, with 12 bases between them. The CDR3, as DNA: TGTGCCAGCAGCGAGGTCATAGGGACTGAAGCTTTCTTT. This translates into CASSEVIGTEAFF.

For this clonotype: A much larger clone lies a single base off, so this may be a read error. J is TRBJ1-3 and V is TRBV5-1; 7 bases match TRBD1. Germline CDR1 is SGHRS and CDR2 is YFSETQ. The CDR3 extends over 16 amino acids. The CDR3 protein is CANSLDAPGGGNTIYF. The CDR3 region has the DNA TGCGCCAACAGCTTGGACGCTCCAGGGGGTGGAAACACCATATATTTT. Full variable domain (missing parts from reference TRBV5-1 and TRBJ1-3): KAGVTQTPRYLIKTRGQQVTLSCSPISGHRSVSWYQQTPGQGLQFLFEYFSETQRNKGNFPGRFSGRQFSNSRSEMNVSTLELGDSALYLCANSLDAPGGGNTIYFGEGSWLTVV.

This clonotype was counted between two and nine times. The chain recombines TRBV6-5 with TRBJ2-5; possibly TRBD1 or TRBD2 for D (5 bases each). The CDR3 runs 17 residues. Trimming removed 0 bases from V and 6 bases from J, with 20 bases in between. From germline, CDR1 is MNHEY and CDR2 SVGAGI. CDR3 sequence reads: CASSYSAVGQGGKTQYF. CDR3 nucleotides: TGTGCCAGCAGTTACTCAGCGGTCGGGCAGGGTGGGAAGACCCAGTACTTC.

This rearrangement joins TRBV29-1 to TRBJ2-7; possibly TRBD1 for D (9 bases). V was cut by 6 bases and J by 4 bases, with 19 bases left in between. This CDR3 has 14 residues. The germline V gene encodes CDR1 SQVTM and CDR2 ANQGSEA. Here the CDR3 DNA reads TGCAGCGTCCGGGGGGGGACAGGGACATACGAGCAGTACTTC. It specifies CSVRGGTGTYEQYF.

This clonotype has more than one count but fewer than ten. The V and J genes are TRBV6-1 and TRBJ2-7, with 12 bases matching TRBD1. After removal of 5 bases from V and 9 bases from J, the junction contained 11 bases not matched to a gene. The CDR3 has 15 residues. CDR1 MNHNS and CDR2 SASEGT come from the germline V gene. CDR3 sequence reads: CASSPQGQGAVGQYF. The CDR3 DNA reads TGTGCCAGCAGTCCTCAGGGACAGGGGGCCGTCGGGCAGTACTTC.

A note on this clonotype: A much larger clonotype is one base distant, so this may be a read error. This rearrangement joins TRBV7-2 to TRBJ2-1; D is possibly TRBD2 (5 bases). The V end was cut by 5 bases, the J end by 5 bases, with 16 bases between. Germline assignment: CDR1 SGHTA and CDR2 FQGNSA. The CDR3 contains 15 residues. The CDR3 reads CASSPDFFGHNEQFF. The DNA of the CDR3 is TGTGCCAGCAGCCCGGACTTCTTTGGGCACAATGAGCAGTTCTTC. Combining the CDR3 with reference TRBV7-2 and TRBJ2-1 gives the whole variable domain GAGVSQSPSNKVTEKGKDVELRCDPISGHTALYWYRQSLGQGLEFLIYFQGNSAPDKSGLPSDRFSAERTGGSVSTLTIQRTQQEDSAVYLCASSPDFFGHNEQFFGPGTRLTVL.

This clonotype has just a few counts. The rearrangement uses TRBV4-1 and TRBJ1-2; no clear D gene. V lost 5 bases, J lost 7 bases, and 20 bases lay in between. This CDR3 is built from 15 residues. Germline CDR1 is MGHRA and CDR2 is YSYEKL. CDR3 amino acids: CASSESPVGASGYTF. The CDR3 nucleotides are TGCGCCAGCAGCGAGAGTCCTGTCGGAGCTAGTGGCTACACCTTC.

This clonotype has a handful of counts. The chain employs TRBV10-3 and TRBJ2-5; D is unresolved. This CDR3 region has 12 residues. Germline-derived CDR1 and CDR2 are ENHRY and SYGVKD. Trimming cost V 6 bases and J 5 bases, with 10 bases left between them. The CDR3 bases are TGTGCCATCAGGTCTTATGGGGAGACCCAGTACTTC. This gives the protein CAIRSYGETQYF.

The rearrangement uses TRBV3-1 and TRBJ1-3; a weak D match, TRBD1 (6 bases). V was clipped by 3 bases and J by 0 bases, with 15 bases between them. Germline CDR1 LGHDT, CDR2 YNNKEL (reference sequence). The CDR3 covers 17 residues. This chain's CDR3 is CASSHPGTPSSGNTIYF. In DNA, the CDR3 is TGTGCCAGCAGCCACCCCGGGACACCGAGCTCTGGAAACACCATATATTTT.

The sample holds a few counts of this clonotype. The chain combines TRBV5-1 with TRBJ1-2; a weak D match, TRBD1 (5 bases). V shed 4 bases and J shed 7 bases, with 11 bases lying between them. This CDR3 spans 12 amino acids. Germline V CDR1 and CDR2: SGHRS, YFSETQ. The CDR3 bases are TGCGCCAGCAGCATTGCTGGGGGTGGCTACACCTTC. Its translation is CASSIAGGGYTF. The full variable domain, with the rest looked up from reference TRBV5-1 and TRBJ1-2, is KAGVTQTPRYLIKTRGQQVTLSCSPISGHRSVSWYQQTPGQGLQFLFEYFSETQRNKGNFPGRFSGRQFSNSRSEMNVSTLELGDSALYLCASSIAGGGYTFGSGTRLTVV.

This clonotype was recorded many times. The rearrangement joins TRBV6-5 to TRBJ1-6; D gene uncertain. The germline CDR1 and CDR2 sequences are MNHEY and SVGAGI. V was pared by 0 bases and J by 5 bases, with 17 bases between. CDR3 length: 18 residues. The CDR3 coding sequence is TGTGCCAGCAGTTACTCGTGGGTTGCACTAAGTAATAATTCACCCCTCCACTTT. Its translation is CASSYSWVALSNNSPLHF.

The V call is TRBV3-1, the J call TRBJ2-2; TRBD2 aligns across 9 bases. With 0 bases clipped from V and 3 bases from J, the junction kept 11 bases outside the gene matches. The germline CDR1 and CDR2 sequences are LGHDT and YNNKEL (reference sequence). The CDR3 has 19 amino acids. The CDR3 DNA sequence: TGTGCCAGCAGCCAAGATAGAGGTAGCGGGAGACGCTACACCGGGGAGCTGTTTTTT. Its protein product is CASSQDRGSGRRYTGELFF. The full variable domain, with the rest looked up from reference TRBV3-1 and TRBJ2-2, is DTAVSQTPKYLVTQMGNDKSIKCEQNLGHDTMYWYKQDSKKFLKIMFSYNNKELIINETVPNRFSPKSPDKAHLNLHINSLELGDSAVYFCASSQDRGSGRRYTGELFFGEGSRLTVL.

This clonotype has more than one count but fewer than ten. The chain is built from TRBV7-2 and TRBJ2-7, with 7 bases aligning to TRBD1. The CDR3 sequence is 15 residues long. In germline, CDR1 is SGHTA, CDR2 FQGNSA. J gave up 2 bases and V 5 bases, and 9 bases lay outside the gene matches. The CDR3 region has the DNA TGTGCCAGCAGCCGAGAGGGGACAGTACCCTACGAGCAGTACTTC. Residues: CASSREGTVPYEQYF.

The sample holds a few counts of this clonotype. The V and J genes are TRBV7-8 and TRBJ2-5; 9 nucleotides agree with TRBD2. V trimming: 1 base; J trimming: 3 bases; junction bases outside the gene matches: 3. Germline CDR1 and CDR2: SGHVS and FQNEAQ. The CDR3 spans 15 residues. This CDR3 is CASSLGPSGEETQYF. The CDR3 bases are TGTGCCAGCAGCTTAGGGCCTAGCGGGGAAGAGACCCAGTACTTC.

In this sample, this clonotype turned up many times. V is TRBV7-3 and J is TRBJ1-1; no definite D call. Germline-derived CDR1 and CDR2 are SGHTA and FQGTGA. The CDR3 consists of 15 residues. Deletions cut 5 bases from V and 4 bases from J, with 17 bases between. CDR3 in amino acids: CASSATPGLVTEAFF. CDR3 sequence (DNA): TGTGCCAGCAGCGCAACCCCCGGATTAGTCACTGAAGCTTTCTTT.

The chain has TRBV12-3 or TRBV12-4 and TRBJ2-1; weak D call: TRBD1 (5 bases). Trimming removed 6 bases from V and 1 base from J, with 10 bases in between. The CDR3 is made up of 14 amino acids. This CDR3 is CASRPAGSYNEQFF. The DNA for the CDR3 is TGTGCCAGCAGACCCGCAGGGTCCTACAATGAGCAGTTCTTC.

The table lists this clonotype with many counts. The V and J genes are TRBV11-3 and TRBJ2-3; TRBD2 is a possible D gene (5 bases). V was trimmed by 5 bases and J by 1 base, leaving 13 bases between them. This CDR3 has 15 residues. Germline V lookup: CDR1 SGHNT, CDR2 YENEEA. CDR3 sequence (DNA): TGTGCCAGCAGCCTCCTGTCCGGGGGCACAGATACGCAGTATTTT. Amino acids: CASSLLSGGTDTQYF.

This clonotype was counted only a few times. V and J are TRBV7-3 and TRBJ2-1; TRBD1 agrees at 7 bases. Germline assignment: CDR1 SGHTA and CDR2 FQGTGA. CDR3 length: 14 residues. The J segment lost 0 bases and the V segment lost 4 bases, leaving 0 bases of the junction unmatched. In DNA, the CDR3 is TGTGCCAGCAGCTGGGACAGCTCCTACAATGAGCAGTTCTTC. This encodes CASSWDSSYNEQFF.

This clonotype was seen a handful of times. The V gene is TRBV6-2 or TRBV6-3, the J gene TRBJ2-1, with D uncertain. V lost 2 bases and J lost 8, with 10 bases in between. The CDR3 runs to 13 residues. Looked up from germline, CDR1 is MNHEY and CDR2 is SVGEGT. The CDR3: CASSYGPLDEQFF. In DNA form, the CDR3 reads TGTGCCAGCAGTTACGGTCCCCTCGATGAGCAGTTCTTC.

This clonotype has only a few counts. An end of the junction does not agree with germline; a read error may underlie this. This sequence joins TRBV7-7 and TRBJ2-3, with TRBD2 matching over 8 bases. Per germline, CDR1 SSHAT and CDR2 FNYEAQ (reference sequence). CDR3 length: 13 amino acids. The DNA of the CDR3 is TGTGCTAGCAGCTTTGGCGGGGGGGATACGCAGTATTTT. Encoded protein: CASSFGGGDTQYF.

As for this clonotype: A read error may explain this, as a much larger clone is one base away. The chain couples TRBV20-1 to TRBJ2-3; no definite D call. This CDR3 is 15 amino acids long. V lost 3 bases and J lost 0, with 13 bases in between. In germline, CDR1 is DFQATT, CDR2 SNEGSKA (reference sequence). The CDR3 nucleotides are TGCAGTGCTAGTGACCCCCTCCGTAGCACAGATACGCAGTATTTT. It translates to CSASDPLRSTDTQYF.